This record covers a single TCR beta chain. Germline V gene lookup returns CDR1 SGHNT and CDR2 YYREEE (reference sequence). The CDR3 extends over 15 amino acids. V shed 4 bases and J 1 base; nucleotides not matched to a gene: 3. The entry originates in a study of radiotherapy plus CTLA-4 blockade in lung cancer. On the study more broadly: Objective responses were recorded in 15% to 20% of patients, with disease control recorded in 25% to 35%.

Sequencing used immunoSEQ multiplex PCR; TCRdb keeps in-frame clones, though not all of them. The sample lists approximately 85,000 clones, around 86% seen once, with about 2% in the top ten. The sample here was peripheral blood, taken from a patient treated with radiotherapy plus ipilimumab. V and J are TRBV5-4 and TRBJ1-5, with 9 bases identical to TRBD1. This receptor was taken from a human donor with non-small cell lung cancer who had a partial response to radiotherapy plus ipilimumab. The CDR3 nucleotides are TGTGCCAGCAGCACGGGACAGGGAAGCAATCAGCCCCAGCATTTT. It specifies CASSTGQGSNQPQHF. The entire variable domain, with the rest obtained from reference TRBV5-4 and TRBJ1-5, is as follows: ETGVTQSPTHLIKTRGQQVTLRCSSQSGHNTVSWYQQALGQGPQFIFQYYREEENGRGNFPPRFSGLQFPNYSSELNVNALELDDSALYLCASSTGQGSNQPQHFGDGTRLSIL.